The 7 T cell receptor beta chains given below trace back to one sample, sequenced in a study of Ad26.COV2.S vaccination and SARS-CoV-2 variants. Method: immunoSEQ multiplex PCR; TCRdb's copy keeps in-frame clones and lacks some. This table has 430,000 or so clones, around 90% appearing once. Treatment here: about 20 received Ad26.COV2.S at low or high dose, single or two shots; about 5 received placebo; per-sample allocation not given. Sampling was done on day 63 after the first vaccine or placebo injection. Material: peripheral blood, obtained in a trial of Ad26.COV2.S vaccine versus placebo. All receptors come from a person aged 18-60 years who received the Ad26.COV2.S COVID-19 vaccine or a placebo.

J is TRBJ2-6 and V is TRBV9; the D gene is possibly TRBD2 (5 bases). The CDR3 is made up of 16 amino acids. The ends were cut back, 0 bases at V and 4 bases at J, with 11 bases in the middle. Germline-derived CDR1 and CDR2 are SGDLS and YYNGEE. The CDR3 loop reads CASSVVPGSGANVLTF. CDR3 sequence (DNA): TGTGCCAGCAGCGTAGTTCCGGGATCAGGGGCCAACGTCCTGACTTTC.

The chain recombines TRBV4-2 with TRBJ2-1; 15 bases align to TRBD2. V dropped 3 bases and J dropped 9; count of bases not matched to a gene: 6. The CDR3 has 16 residues. Germline CDR1 and CDR2: LGHNA and YNFKEQ. In nucleotides, the CDR3 is TGTGCCAGCAGCCAGACCGAGGGACTAGCGGGAGGTGAGCAGTTCTTC. Residues: CASSQTEGLAGGEQFF.

The chain joins TRBV10-3 to TRBJ2-7, with D hard to call. Germline CDR1 and CDR2: ENHRY and SYGVKD. This CDR3 region has 15 residues. V lost 3 bases and J 0 bases, leaving 12 bases between the germline ends. As DNA, the CDR3 is TGTGCCATCAGTGAATCGGCTGTGAGCTCCTACGAGCAGTACTTC. Translated, it gives CAISESAVSSYEQYF.

The J gene is TRBJ1-2, the V gene TRBV7-9; D is unresolved. The CDR3 runs 11 residues. CDR1 is SEHNR and CDR2 is FQNEAQ in the germline V gene (reference sequence). Trimming removed 2 bases at V and 7 bases at J, with 5 bases between. Here the CDR3 DNA reads TGTGCCAGCAGCTTAAATTCTGGCTACACCTTC. It codes for CASSLNSGYTF.

The chain links TRBV27 to TRBJ2-1; D gene ambiguous. Trimming shortened V by 2 bases and J by 0 bases, and 11 bases separated the two germline ends. This CDR3 contains 16 residues. Germline V gives CDR1 MNHEY, CDR2 SMNVEV (reference sequence). In DNA, the CDR3 is TGTGCCAGCAGTTTAAACCGACGGAACTCCTACAATGAGCAGTTCTTC. Amino acids: CASSLNRRNSYNEQFF.

The rearrangement links TRBV5-1 to TRBJ2-5; 11 bases are a match to TRBD2. The CDR3 spans 15 residues. CDR1 is SGHRS, CDR2 YFSETQ, per germline. Trimming cost V 2 bases and J 4 bases; bases outside gene matches: 4. CDR3 DNA: TGCGCCAGCAGCTTACTAGCGGGAGTCTCAGAGACCCAGTACTTC. As protein: CASSLLAGVSETQYF.

The chain recombines TRBV4-3 with TRBJ2-2; 7 bases align to TRBD1. V lost 6 bases, J lost 4 bases, and 11 bases stayed unmatched. Germline values: CDR1 LGHNA, CDR2 YSLEER. This CDR3 has 16 residues. In nucleotides, the CDR3 is TGCGCCAGCAGACTCCGGGACAGAGCCTTCACCGGGGAGCTGTTTTTT. Translation gives CASRLRDRAFTGELFF.